This T cell receptor (beta chain) comes out of a study of T cell repertoires in cytomegalovirus infection. Overall study: CMV epitopes used comprised recently identified HLA-C-restricted ones and well-studied HLA-B-restricted ones. Indications came from public TCR beta signatures; they pointed to CMV infection and to a matching HLA type.

MiXCR, applied by TCRdb to the reads, yields one record per CDR3 protein. The table includes 680,000 or so distinct CDR3 sequences, around a third detected once. Notes on this clonotype: What it binds is unknown.

The germline V gene has CDR1 MNHEY and CDR2 SVGEGT. CDR3 length equals 16 residues. V lost 2 bases to trimming and J lost 5 bases; unmatched junction nucleotides: 9. This receptor was obtained from a human donor in good health (CMV status not recorded). Some clones in this sample may be carry-over from other donors' samples. The rearrangement uses TRBV6-2 or TRBV6-3 and TRBJ2-5; 9 positions match TRBD2. Sequenced here: cultured PBMCs, sampled from culture after CMV antigen stimulation. Written as DNA, the CDR3 is TGTGCCAGCAGTTACGCGACGGGACTAGCTCGTGAGACCCAGTACTTC. Encoded protein: CASSYATGLARETQYF.